This T cell receptor beta chain came from a study of blood T cell repertoires in COVID-19. Original processing notes: Nucleated cell counts were estimated from reference gene primer amplification. The assay was immunoSEQ multiplex PCR, and TCRdb's table has in-frame clones only and misses some. Clone size and the V and J calls come from that table; the DNA yielded D and trimming. The sample consists of about 190,000 clones, 86% of them appearing once. V shed 3 bases and J shed 0 bases, with 9 bases lying between them. The CDR3 has 15 residues. Germline-derived CDR1 and CDR2 are SNHLY and FYNNEI. Participant age was roughly 18 to 95 years, and participants resided in about two dozen US areas.

This sequence joins TRBV2 and TRBJ1-3; D call uncertain. The sequence was collected from a woman in her thirties who had recovered from COVID-19. The sample was PBMCs or T cells enriched from blood (not recorded which). This CDR3 reads CASSELAVSGNTIYF. For the CDR3, the DNA is TGTGCCAGCAGTGAGTTGGCAGTCTCTGGAAACACCATATATTTT.